This TCR beta chain was observed in a study of blood T cell repertoires in COVID-19. Study information: The samples span acute and convalescent COVID-19 from the United States, Italy and Spain. PBMCs, B-cell-depleted T cells, or T cells provided the cDNA or gDNA that made up the material.

This CDR3 has 16 amino acids. Germline V gene sequence: CDR1 MDHEN, CDR2 SYDVKM. Losses at the gene ends were 3 bases for V and 7 bases for J; bases not matched to a gene: 8. Data came from immunoSEQ multiplex PCR; TCRdb stores just in-frame clones and leaves some out. This table holds approximately 180,000 clones, over 75% found once. Seattle patient enrollment occurred during active infection, with longitudinal follow-up thereafter. The chain has TRBV28 and TRBJ1-6, with TRBD1 matching over 8 bases. This clonotype was obtained from a person aged 65-85 years with COVID-19, enrolled during active disease. The source material was peripheral blood. The CDR3 spells CASSFPRDRRNSPLHF. The CDR3 DNA follows: TGTGCCAGCAGTTTTCCCAGGGACAGGAGGAATTCACCCCTCCACTTT.